Sequencing of this T cell receptor beta chain was carried out in a study of post-analysis software for immune sequencing data. Sequencing libraries made from TCR beta cDNA carried unique molecular identifiers. Via MiXCR, TCRdb re-called the PCR reads, giving one row per CDR3 protein. This repertoire shows a few hundred thousand distinct CDR3 sequences, roughly 38% found once; its top ten account for around an eighth. This clonotype came up many times. The source of this sequence is a girl between 10 and 17 years old with multiple sclerosis. Material for sequencing was blood.

The CDR3 loop is CASSVAELGTDTQYF. DNA of the CDR3: TGTGCCAGCAGCGTAGCGGAGCTTGGCACAGATACGCAGTATTTT. This chain links TRBV9 with TRBJ2-3; the D is unclear. Trimming took off 0 bases at V and 1 base at J, with 9 bases between the two ends. This CDR3 has 15 residues. Looked up from germline, CDR1 is SGDLS and CDR2 is YYNGEE. The entire variable domain, with the rest obtained from reference TRBV9 and TRBJ2-3, is as follows: DSGVTQTPKHLITATGQRVTLRCSPRSGDLSVYWYQQSLDQGLQFLIQYYNGEERAKGNILERFSAQQFPDLHSELNLSSLELGDSALYFCASSVAELGTDTQYFGPGTRLTVL.